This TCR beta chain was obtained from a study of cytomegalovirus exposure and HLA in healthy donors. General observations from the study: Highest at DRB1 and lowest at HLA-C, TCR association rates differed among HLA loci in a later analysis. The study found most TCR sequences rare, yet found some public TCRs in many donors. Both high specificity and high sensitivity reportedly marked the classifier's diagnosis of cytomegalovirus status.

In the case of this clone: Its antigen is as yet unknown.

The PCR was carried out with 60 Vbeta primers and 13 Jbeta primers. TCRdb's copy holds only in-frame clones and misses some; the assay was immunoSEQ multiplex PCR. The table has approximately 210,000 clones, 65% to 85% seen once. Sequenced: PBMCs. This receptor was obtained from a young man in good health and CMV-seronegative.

The CDR3 nucleotides are TGTGCCAGCAGCTATCGACAGGGAAGGGGGGAGACCCAGTACTTC. Residues: CASSYRQGRGETQYF. This rearrangement joins TRBV13 to TRBJ2-5, with 7 bases fitting TRBD1. Germline-derived CDR1 and CDR2 are PRHDT and FYEKMQ (reference sequence). The CDR3 loop spans 15 amino acids. V lost 4 bases to trimming and J lost 5 bases; unmatched junction nucleotides: 10.